The present TCR beta chain was sequenced within a study of blood T cell repertoires in COVID-19 (TCRdb year 2020). About the study as a whole: Collaborator samples came from the United States, Italy and Spain and covered acute and convalescent phases of COVID-19. The prospective study material was composed of cDNA or gDNA derived from T cells, B-cell-depleted T cells, or PBMCs. Deeply sampled blood TCRbeta repertoires from subjects exposed to, actively infected with, or recovered from COVID-19 were included in the dataset. The repertoires were released in a freely available public database meant as a resource for research on the immune response to SARS-CoV-2. The samples were drawn from the first 160 participants of the ongoing ImmuneRACE study and from about 1,200 subjects provided by 6 global collaborators. The sample metadata nearly always contained a de-identified subject ID, COVID-19 status, age in years and sex. Where HLA class I and class II types were available, the types were taken from metadata supplied by the sample provider, not from assay-based typing.

The immunoSEQ Assay, a bias-controlled multiplex PCR, was used to amplify TCRbeta CDR3 regions from genomic DNA. As for the authors' bioinformatics: Nucleated cell counts per sample were estimated from amplification of reference gene primers within the assay. Sequence reads were collapsed and filtered to measure the absolute abundance of every unique TCRbeta CDR3 rearrangement. For each sample, productive Simpson clonality was calculated as the square root of Simpson's diversity index across productive rearrangements. The immuneACCESS repertoire file appears here via TCRdb, limited to in-frame rearrangements. These files lack a portion of the clones; in checked studies, under half of the deficit traces to unresolved V genes, and the cause of the others is not known. D and trimming come from the DNA, and the V and J calls and clone size come from that table. The sample profile shows 110,000 to 150,000 clones; around 85% of them were found once. Around 3% of the sample comes from the top ten.

What the work shows at the level of the full study, not this receptor alone: The quantity of clinical and demographic metadata differed by source and by participant and was supplied without curation.

On this clone itself: It has no known antigen specificity. Per-nucleotide qualities are absent, and no much larger clonotype sits a single base away.

CDR1 and CDR2 (SNHLY, FYNNEI) derive from the germline V gene. The cysteine opens and the phenylalanine closes a CDR3 of 13 amino acids. The read is trimmed to its CDR3 DNA, 39 bases read in frame from base 1. At the junction V is shortened by 7 bases and J by 2 bases; bases outside the gene matches: 2. Whole blood was collected in K2EDTA tubes by collaborating institutions according to the institutions' own protocols. For TCRbeta analysis, collaborators shipped samples in one of three forms: frozen whole blood, isolated PBMCs, or DNA extracted from either of those sample types. The sequence was collected from a man in his forties or fifties with acute or convalescent COVID-19. The receptor chain draws on TRBV2 and TRBJ2-7, and 10 bases in between align with TRBD2. Sequencing used peripheral blood. The DNA is TGTGCCAGCACCCTAGCGGGAGCCTACGAGCAGTACTTC. It codes for CASTLAGAYEQYF.